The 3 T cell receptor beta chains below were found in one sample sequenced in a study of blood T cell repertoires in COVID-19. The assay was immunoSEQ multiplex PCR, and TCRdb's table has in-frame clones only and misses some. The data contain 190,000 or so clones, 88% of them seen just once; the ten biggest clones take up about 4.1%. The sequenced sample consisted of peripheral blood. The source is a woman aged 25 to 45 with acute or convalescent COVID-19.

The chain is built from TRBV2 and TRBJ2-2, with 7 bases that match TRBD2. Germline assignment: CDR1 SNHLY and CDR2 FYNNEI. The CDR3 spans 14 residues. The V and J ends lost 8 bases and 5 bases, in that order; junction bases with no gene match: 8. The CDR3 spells CASYGGEGTGELFF. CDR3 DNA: TGTGCCAGCTATGGGGGGGAGGGAACCGGGGAGCTGTTTTTT.

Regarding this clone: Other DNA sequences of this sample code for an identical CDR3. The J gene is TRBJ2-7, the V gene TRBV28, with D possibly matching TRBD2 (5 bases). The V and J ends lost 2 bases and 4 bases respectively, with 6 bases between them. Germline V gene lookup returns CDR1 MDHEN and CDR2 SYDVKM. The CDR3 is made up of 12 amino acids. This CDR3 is CASSLTGYEQYF. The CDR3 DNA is TGTGCCAGCAGTTTAACGGGGTACGAGCAGTACTTC.

CDR3 sequence (DNA): TGTGCCAGCAGTTTTTCGGACAGGGGGCCTGGAAACACCATATATTTT. As protein: CASSFSDRGPGNTIYF. The chain links TRBV28 to TRBJ1-3; 11 nucleotides match TRBD1. V lost 3 bases, J lost 2 bases, and 3 bases stayed unmatched. Per germline, CDR1 MDHEN and CDR2 SYDVKM. The CDR3 runs 16 residues. The variable domain in full, completed from reference TRBV28 and TRBJ1-3, reads DVKVTQSSRYLVKRTGEKVFLECVQDMDHENMFWYRQDPGLGLRLIYFSYDVKMKEKGDIPEGYSVSREKKERFSLILESASTNQTSMYLCASSFSDRGPGNTIYFGEGSWLTVV.